Given below is one TCR beta chain in context. This clonotype was counted a few times. No cognate antigen has been identified for it. The sample holds no much larger clone one base away, and base qualities are not on file. The cysteine opens and the phenylalanine closes a CDR3 of 15 amino acids. Only the CDR3 DNA stays, 45 bases, in frame from base 1. Relative to germline, V is missing 4 bases and J is missing 6 bases, with 6 bases of the junction outside any gene match. CDR1 and CDR2, per the germline V gene, are KGHDR and SFDVKD. The source of the sample is a study of regulatory T cells in long-lasting Graves disease (dated by TCRdb to about 2021). The study in broad terms: Newly diagnosed Graves' disease patients had taken antithyroid drugs for less than 3 months. The study was conducted in China and was registered as a clinical trial. This study used TCR sequencing and RNA sequencing of peripheral blood to compare persistent Graves' disease patients against newly diagnosed Graves' disease patients. A total of some 35 samples underwent TCR sequencing, from roughly 13 patients with persistent Graves' disease and 20 patients with newly diagnosed Graves' disease.

Overall results and qualifications from the work: Sequencing and analysis were limited to the TCR beta chain. Patients with persistent disease shared more public clonotypes (about 2,700) than newly diagnosed patients did (more than 900). TRBV28, TRBJ1-2 and TRBJ2-5 were preferentially used in persistent disease, while TRBV20-1 and TRBJ2-1 were favored in newly diagnosed disease. Compared with newly diagnosed patients, patients with persistent Graves' disease had lower TCR Shannon entropy and fewer highly expanded clones, which suggests clonal expansion. Only peripheral blood was studied, because thyroid tissue, the primary lesion, was inaccessible. As a limitation, the authors acknowledged that the small sample size may reduce accuracy.

The time point label here, explained by the study, means: newly diagnosed GD, antithyroid drugs for less than 3 months. For both TCR sequencing and RNA sequencing, RNA was extracted from PBMCs using TRIzol. Graves' disease was diagnosed according to American Thyroid Association guidelines. The patients came from an endocrinology department in Xi'an, China. Each patient gave 7 to 9.5 milliliters of peripheral blood, collected in an EDTA anticoagulant tube. Ficoll Paque Plus density gradient separation was used to isolate PBMCs, and no further T cell sorting was performed. An Agilent 2100 Bioanalyzer and agarose gel were used to check RNA quality, while a NanoDrop 2000 measured RNA concentration. The library came from multiplex PCR. Sequencing relied on an Illumina HiSeq 4000. TCR beta libraries were built with iRepertoire HTBI primers and Arm-PCR amplification of CDR3 regions. Before sequencing, the PCR products underwent gel purification. On the study's bioinformatics: Across samples, roughly 60 TRBV and roughly 15 TRBJ segments were identified and used for gene usage analysis of CDR3 amino acid clonotypes. COPE and FqMerger were used to merge filtered high-quality paired reads into contigs. BLAST was used to align contigs to IMGT TRBV, TRBD and TRBJ reference genes, and CDR3 was defined according to IMGT. Clonotypes above 0.1% frequency were classified as highly expanded clones. Repertoire diversity was measured by Shannon entropy, and V-J evenness by the Gini coefficient. Public clonotypes were defined as clonotypes shared by more than one individual. TCRdb reprocessing: public reads trimmed at Q25 with fastp, clones called with MiXCR, in-frame beta chains kept. Rows are combined by CDR3 protein, so each entry shows the most common genes and DNA. These V and J calls rely on TCRdb rather than the paper's analysis. The sample records approximately 460,000 distinct CDR3 sequences, around 17% of which are singletons. The top ten constitute around a tenth of the sample.

A further study also used this sample, focusing on T cells in Graves' hyperthyroidism and ophthalmopathy. In that second paper, the authors write: A patient counted as having stable Graves' hyperthyroidism if no progression to ophthalmopathy occurred over 18 months of follow-up. Hyperthyroidism patients were aged 18 to 65 years and newly diagnosed, with disease duration of less than 2 months. Patients with uncontrolled infections, other autoimmune diseases, pregnancy or lactation were excluded. Diagnoses were established on the basis of clinical symptoms, serum thyroxine and TRAb, thyroid ultrasound, and orbital computed tomography. A first-round RT-PCR of the TCR CDR3 used the HTBI primer set with the Qiagen OneStep RT-PCR kit. Most expanded thyroid clonotypes (frequency above 0.001) were also detected in blood, a finding suggesting that blood repertoires may reflect thyroid immune responses. A 13 V-J signature model separated ophthalmopathy from stable hyperthyroidism, with around 90% sensitivity and about 81% specificity in cross-validation and 80%/75% in testing. During validation, the model predicted progression to ophthalmopathy a median of around six months ahead of onset, with almost 71% sensitivity and almost 75% specificity. TCR V-J signatures able to tell the groups apart were searched for in a discovery cohort of about a hundred patients, of whom under 45 had Graves' ophthalmopathy and roughly 58 had stable Graves' hyperthyroidism. An independent validation cohort of around 19 hyperthyroidism patients and more than 15 patients who later progressed to ophthalmopathy tested prospective prediction of ophthalmopathy. The 100 discovery patients were randomly divided into training and test sets at a 7:3 ratio. Thyroid tissue and blood T-cell repertoires from several Graves' hyperthyroidism patients were also compared in the study. Following sampling, methimazole starting at 30 mg daily was given to hyperthyroidism patients, and high-dose intravenous methylprednisolone was given to ophthalmopathy patients. A second multiplex PCR round built the libraries, followed by size selection and purification. The libraries were sequenced on an Illumina HiSeq2000 using paired-end 100 bp reads. SOAPnuke was used to process the raw data, with reads discarded if the reads contained adapters or uncalled bases, had a mean Phred below 15, or lacked an exact constant-primer or identifier match. High-quality paired reads were merged using COPE v1.2.5, and each unique nucleotide sequence was defined as a clonotype. Clonotypes were aligned to IMGT TRBV, TRBD and TRBJ reference segments using MiTCR v1.1. Analysis was restricted to V-J combinations with a frequency above 0.0001, which covered just over 98% of repertoires. The TCS score was defined as F50 (clonal expansion) divided by E x V (chaos), with BLOSUM62-based TCRdist calculated between CDR3 peptides within each V-J. Welch's t-statistics and random forest reduced roughly 530 V-J features to 13, which were used in a naive Bayes classifier (R e1071). No statistical method was used to set the sample size in advance, and investigators knew the group allocation. According to the paper, TCR Vbeta CDR3 sequencing was carried out on over 130 peripheral blood samples, which came from 40 to 45 ophthalmopathy, around 75 hyperthyroidism and some 17 progressor patients.

The clonotype was recovered from a woman under 40 with Graves disease. Donor details come from another sample of the same person, matched by shared clones. The specimen was peripheral blood mononuclear cells (PBMCs), collected at new diagnosis, from a patient treated with antithyroid drugs. This chain is built from TRBV24-1 and TRBJ1-4, with TRBD1 identical over 8 junction bases. The DNA is as follows: TGTGCCACCAGTGACCCGGGACAGGAGTATGAAAAACTGTTTTTT. This sequence encodes CATSDPGQEYEKLFF.